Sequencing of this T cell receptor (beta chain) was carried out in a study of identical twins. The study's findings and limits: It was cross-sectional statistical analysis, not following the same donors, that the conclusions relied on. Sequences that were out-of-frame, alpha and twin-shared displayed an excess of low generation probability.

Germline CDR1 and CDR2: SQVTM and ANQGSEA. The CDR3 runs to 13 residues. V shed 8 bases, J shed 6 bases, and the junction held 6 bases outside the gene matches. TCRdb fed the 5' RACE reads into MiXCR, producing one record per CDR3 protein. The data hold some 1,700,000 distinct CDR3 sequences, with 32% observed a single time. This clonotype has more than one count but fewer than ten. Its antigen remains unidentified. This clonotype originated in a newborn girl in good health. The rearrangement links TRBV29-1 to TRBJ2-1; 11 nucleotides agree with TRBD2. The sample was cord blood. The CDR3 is CSTLAGAANEQFF. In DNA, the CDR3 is TGCAGCACACTAGCGGGGGCGGCCAATGAGCAGTTCTTC.